A single sample is the source of the 13 T cell receptor beta chains below, sequenced in a study of graft-versus-host responses after intestinal transplantation. These TCRs are of unknown antigen specificity. Sequencing was performed with immunoSEQ multiplex PCR; in TCRdb, only in-frame clones are kept and a portion is missing. The data contain roughly 77,000 clones, 70% to 90% of them seen just once; the ten biggest clones take up around 2.6%. The material sequenced was unstimulated CD8+ T cells sorted from spleen or lymph node cells, taken before intestinal transplant. The receptors come from a human donor who received an intestinal transplant.

This clone was seen just once. The J gene is TRBJ2-2, the V gene TRBV27; possible D gene TRBD1, 5 bases. Germline V lookup: CDR1 MNHEY, CDR2 SMNVEV (reference sequence). The CDR3 totals 14 residues. Trimming pared 6 bases from V and 4 bases from J, leaving 12 bases between. The CDR3 coding sequence is TGTGCCAGCAGAAACGCAGGGTTCACCGGGGAGCTGTTTTTT. Protein: CASRNAGFTGELFF.

The chain couples TRBV7-9 to TRBJ1-1, with D perhaps matching TRBD1 (5 bases). With 8 bases removed from V and 2 bases from J, the gap between germline ends came to 9 bases. The V gene's germline CDR1 is SEHNR and CDR2 FQNEAQ (reference sequence). The CDR3 contains 12 residues. The CDR3 coding sequence is TGTGCCAGCTGGGGGGGAAACACTGAAGCTTTCTTT. As protein: CASWGGNTEAFF. Together with reference TRBV7-9 and TRBJ1-1, the CDR3 gives the full variable domain: DTGVSQNPRHKITKRGQNVTFRCDPISEHNRLYWYRQTLGQGPEFLTYFQNEAQLEKSRLLSDRFSAERPKGSFSTLEIQRTEQGDSAMYLCASWGGNTEAFFGQGTRLTVV.

This chain connects TRBV6-5 to TRBJ1-2; possible D gene TRBD1, 5 bases. The CDR3 loop spans 13 amino acids. Germline assignment: CDR1 MNHEY and CDR2 SVGAGI. The ends were cut back, 2 bases at V and 4 bases at J, with 8 bases in the middle. The CDR3 nucleotides read TGTGCCAGCAGTTACGGGGGGGTCTATGGCTACACCTTC. It encodes CASSYGGVYGYTF.

The V gene is TRBV4-1, the J gene TRBJ2-7, with TRBD1 matching 9 bases. This CDR3 has 15 residues. The V and J ends lost 1 base and 3 bases, in that order; junction bases with no gene match: 4. Germline values: CDR1 MGHRA, CDR2 YSYEKL. Here the CDR3 reads CASSQVGQGIYEQYF. The CDR3 nucleotides read TGCGCCAGCAGCCAAGTGGGACAGGGTATCTACGAGCAGTACTTC.

J is TRBJ2-5 and V is TRBV10-2; D is possibly TRBD2 (5 bases). Germline V gives CDR1 WSHSY, CDR2 SAAADI. The CDR3 spans 16 residues. V was pared by 0 bases and J by 2 bases, with 13 bases between. This CDR3 reads CASSESSLAEQETQYF. The CDR3 DNA sequence: TGCGCCAGCAGTGAGTCGAGTCTAGCAGAGCAAGAGACCCAGTACTTC.

CDR3 protein: CASSLYNRAVGELFF. CDR3 DNA sequence: TGCGCCAGCAGCTTGTATAACAGGGCGGTCGGGGAGCTGTTTTTT. This chain uses TRBV5-1 with TRBJ2-2; maybe TRBD1 (6 bases). Germline CDR1 is SGHRS and CDR2 is YFSETQ. The CDR3 runs 15 residues. The V gene lost 1 base and the J gene lost 7 bases, with 14 bases spanning the gap.

This chain connects TRBV11-2 to TRBJ2-7, with D perhaps matching TRBD2 (5 bases). Germline CDR1 SGHAT, CDR2 FQNNGV. The V end was cut by 1 base, the J end by 0 bases, with 16 bases between. The CDR3 length is 17 residues. CDR3 coding DNA: TGTGCCAGCAGCTTAGGGCTAGCCTCTCCCCGCTCCTACGAGCAGTACTTC. Protein product: CASSLGLASPRSYEQYF.

This clone has just a few counts. The gene calls are TRBV14 and TRBJ2-3, with D possibly TRBD2 on 5 matching bases. Between the trimmed V and J ends, which lost 3 bases and 2 bases, there was a span of 18 bases. The CDR3 has 17 residues. Per germline, CDR1 SGHDN and CDR2 FVKESK. The CDR3 region has the DNA TGTGCCAGCAGCCAGGCTGGACTCGACGAATACACAGATACGCAGTATTTT. Amino acids: CASSQAGLDEYTDTQYF. Full variable domain (rest looked up from reference TRBV14 and TRBJ2-3): EAGVTQFPSHSVIEKGQTVTLRCDPISGHDNLYWYRRVMGKEIKFLLHFVKESKQDESGMPNNRFLAERTGGTYSTLKVQPAELEDSGVYFCASSQAGLDEYTDTQYFGPGTRLTVL.

This clone was found once. This chain joins TRBV28 and TRBJ1-5; D call uncertain. The germline V and J ends were trimmed by 8 bases and 2 bases, with 10 bases remaining between them. Germline V gene lookup returns CDR1 MDHEN and CDR2 SYDVKM. This CDR3 has 13 residues. The CDR3 region is CASRTRGNQPQHF. DNA for the CDR3: TGTGCCAGCCGGACGAGGGGCAATCAGCCCCAGCATTTT.

The chain joins TRBV4-1 to TRBJ2-7; 8 positions agree with TRBD1. There are 14 residues in the CDR3. V lost 2 bases, J lost 4 bases, and 4 bases stayed unmatched. Germline V gene lookup returns CDR1 MGHRA and CDR2 YSYEKL. The CDR3 DNA is TGCGCCAGCAGCCAAATTGACAGGGGTTACGAGCAGTACTTC. This translates into CASSQIDRGYEQYF.

The chain carries TRBV10-3 and TRBJ1-6; 7 bases fit TRBD1. Trimming at V came to 6 bases and at J to 5 bases, leaving 10 bases not matched to a gene. CDR3 length equals 16 residues. Per the germline V gene, CDR1 is ENHRY and CDR2 is SYGVKD. The chain's CDR3 is CAIRIRDRAHNSPLHF. CDR3 bases: TGTGCCATCAGGATCCGGGACAGAGCCCATAATTCACCCCTCCACTTT.

The count of this clone is one. The chain uses TRBV28 and TRBJ2-5; possible D gene TRBD1, 5 bases. The germline gives CDR1 MDHEN, CDR2 SYDVKM. With 3 bases removed from V and 1 base from J, the gap between germline ends came to 9 bases. CDR3 length equals 14 residues. CDR3 amino acids: CASSFDRAQETQYF. The CDR3 nucleotides read TGTGCCAGCAGTTTCGACAGAGCCCAAGAGACCCAGTACTTC.

The chain employs TRBV5-1 and TRBJ2-2; 7 bases line up with TRBD1. Unmatched junction bases numbered 17, after V lost 4 bases and J lost 2 bases. The CDR3 runs to 19 residues. CDR1 is SGHRS, CDR2 YFSETQ, per germline. CDR3 amino acids: CASSERDSPILLNTGELFF. CDR3 bases: TGCGCCAGCAGCGAGAGGGACAGCCCAATACTCCTCAACACCGGGGAGCTGTTTTTT.